The sequence of this TCR beta chain was determined in a study of cytomegalovirus exposure and HLA in healthy donors (dated by TCRdb to the late 2010s). For the study in its entirety: An earlier analysis of a few hundred of the donors reported 276 Gb of sequence data and roughly 120 million unique TCR beta sequences obtained from about 200 million T cells. Roughly 300 gigabases of sequencing data and roughly 81 million unique TCR sequences made up an early release that covered 500 to 650 HLA-typed donors. Of the 300 to 500 genotyped donors, 81% were placed in the genetic ancestry cluster associated with self-reported Caucasian donors. The study aimed to test whether signatures of past pathogen exposure could be identified by cataloging public T cell receptors. The T cell repertoires of 666 subjects were profiled by immunosequencing and related to cytomegalovirus serostatus. A separate validation cohort of roughly 110 different subjects was used in addition to the roughly 670-subject first cohort. The study combined high-throughput TCR immunosequencing, statistical association of individual TCRs with disease status, and machine learning to predict cytomegalovirus infection status. A later analysis re-analyzed previously published TCR beta repertoires from 650 to 800 donors and added high-resolution HLA genotyping to study TCR occurrence patterns. Rather than using new phenotypic data, the later analysis identified candidate immune exposures from TCR beta sequences and from how often those sequences occurred across donors. In an earlier analysis of 500 to 650 of the donors, high-throughput TCR beta sequencing was used to judge whether each TCR beta V gene segment behaved as functional or pseudogenic. Donor age, sex, ethnicity and CMV serostatus were collected together with the repertoire data. Genome-wide SNP genotypes for about 60% of the roughly 700 donors were used in a later genetic analysis, which treated that subset as a discovery cohort. Every repertoire in the discovery cohort had been generated on one and the same sequencing platform. HLA typing covered class I and class II loci at four-digit resolution. The number of typed donors differed by locus: about 620-640 for A, B, C, DRB1 and DQB1; 500 to 550 for DQA1; some 590 for DPA1; and roughly 450 for DPB1. Roughly 5 DR-DQ haplotypes were handled as single units for association and clustering because linkage in the cohort was strong. On average, roughly 240,000 unique TCR beta nucleotide sequences were sequenced per donor among fewer than 500 genotyped donors of the cohort, with 15% to 20% of those sequences being non-productive. General conclusions and limits of the study: The classifier was reported to diagnose cytomegalovirus status with high specificity and sensitivity in both the original cohort and the validation cohort. Roughly uniform sequencing depth across donors was assumed in presence/absence analyses, although this assumption may not hold. In a later analysis, several top co-occurrence clusters were reported to appear linked to parvovirus B19, influenza, CMV and Epstein-Barr virus. A later genetic analysis associated a missense DCLRE1C variant with V-gene and J-gene trimming of TCR beta chains, and an independent cohort replicated the association. It was suggested by the authors that the approach could potentially be generalized to other disease states and immunological phenotypes. In a later analysis, the rate of TCR association differed among HLA loci, with DRB1 alleles having the most associated TCRs and HLA-C alleles having the fewest. An earlier analysis of 587 of the donors showed that most TCR beta V segments appeared in productive rearrangements either about 87% or about 30% of the time, which broadly matched IMGT annotations. The 87-base-pair reads could not distinguish some IMGT-functional V segments, including TRBV6-2 and TRBV6-3, so those segments were excluded. Specific HLA alleles were associated with 15,000 to 20,000 TCR beta sequences at a false discovery rate of 0.05 in a later analysis. A total of 150 or so TCR beta chains were listed by the study as associated with cytomegalovirus. Because counts were too low, seventeen rarely observed V segments, including chromosome 9 orphons, were left out of the earlier analysis of roughly 600 of the donors. Immune exposure information for the cohort was limited to CMV serostatus. In a later analysis, HLA-associated TCR beta chains showed more clonal expansion and lower generation probabilities than non-associated chains that were equally common. While some public TCRs were present in many individuals, most TCR sequences turned up only very rarely across donors. A cluster of highly shared sequence variants was judged likely to represent a technical artifact of the sequencing pipeline. Because some donors lacked HLA typing at each locus, the association tests relied only on the typed subset. When HLA alleles, especially DR and DQ, strongly co-occurred, attributing TCR associations to individual alleles was difficult. A later analysis found that most CMV-associated TCR beta chains appeared HLA-restricted, with HLA associations seemingly driven largely by CMV exposure. Three of the identified cytomegalovirus-associated TCR beta chains were confirmed in vitro to be specific for cytomegalovirus antigens. This cohort had only TCR beta chains sequenced, and the lack of alpha or paired-chain data limited which features could be detected. A further reported finding was that TCR beta sequences accurately predicted the HLA-A and HLA-B alleles for most subjects in the first cohort. Linkage disequilibrium might explain the correlated functional status among segregating V segments, but an unknown experimental factor could not be ruled out. A later genetic analysis reported fewer N-insertions in productive TCRs among donors in an Asian-associated ancestry cluster than the roughly 640-donor mean.

The CDR1 and CDR2 encoded by the germline V gene are MNHEY and SVGAGI. V is pared back by 0 bases and J by 0 bases, with 8 bases lying between the germline termini. Including cysteine and phenylalanine, the CDR3 has 15 amino acids. The only DNA kept is the CDR3, 45 bases in frame from the first base. The cohort consisted of some 730 healthy bone marrow donors. All cohort members were sampled while nominally healthy, although unrecorded immune exposures were likely present. The donor was CMV seropositive and was included in the group of about 290 seropositive cohort members. A peripheral blood sample was provided by each donor, and peripheral blood mononuclear cells were used for TCR beta sequencing. Genomic DNA extraction from the blood cell samples was performed with the Qiagen DNeasy Blood Extraction Kit. Only a few counts were recorded for this clone. There is no known antigen for this receptor. Base-call qualities are not available, and no considerably larger clone is one nucleotide away.

The library was made by the immunoSEQ multiplex PCR assay. A mixture of 60 forward primers for TCR Vbeta segments and 13 reverse primers for TCR Jbeta segments was used in the multiplex PCR. The CDR3 region of rearranged TCR beta genes was amplified from genomic DNA with a multiplex PCR assay. Amplified TCR beta libraries were sequenced as 87-base-pair reads on the Illumina HiSeq System. For the original study's pipeline: In a later analysis, tens of millions of unique TCR beta chains were counted across the approximately 640 repertoires, and roughly 10 million of these chains were shared by at least two donors. Raw reads were error-corrected and collapsed into unique sequences by a nearest-neighbor algorithm in which closely related sequences were merged to remove PCR and sequencing errors. To assign V, D and J gene segments, CDR3 sequences were aligned to IMGT reference sequences. Each retained sequence needed at least a six-nucleotide match to both a V gene segment and a J gene segment. A rearrangement counted as productive if the CDR3 had no stop codons and remained in frame with V and J, and every other rearrangement counted as non-productive. CDR3 was defined by IMGT convention, running from the second conserved V-encoded cysteine to the conserved J-encoded phenylalanine. Sequences without an unambiguous match to a single V gene segment were excluded from the earlier analysis of 500 to 700 of the donors. An earlier analysis of several hundred of the donors called V segments functional above 56.7% productive rearrangements and segregating when the between-donor standard deviation exceeded 5%. A statistical classification framework was built to diagnose cytomegalovirus status from the catalog of TCR beta chain sequences. In a later analysis, TCR nucleotide sequences were compared against IMGT/GENE-DB human TR gene sequences so that V and J genes could be assigned. In a later analysis, CDR3 sequences and most-parsimonious VDJ recombination scenarios were assigned using the TCRdist pipeline. In a later analysis, every TCR beta chain was defined by the combination of its CDR3 amino acid sequence and its V-gene family, and reads without a unique V-gene family were dropped. As a way to deal with suspected cross-contamination and a sequencing artifact, a later analysis dropped approximately 590 nucleotide sequences that were highly shared and had low generation probability. A later analysis calculated a clonal expansion index for each public chain from normalized within-repertoire ranks of inferred template counts. Generation probabilities in a later analysis came from a VDJ recombination model fitted to out-of-frame rearrangements, and those results were checked against IGoR. Hypergeometric tests were used in a later analysis to score TCR-TCR, TCR-HLA and TCR-CMV co-occurrence, with a repertoire-size bias correction applied to the TCR pairs. False discovery rates were estimated in a later analysis by permuting HLA or CMV assignments 20 times. In a later analysis, co-occurring TCRs were grouped using DBSCAN, and TCRdist sequence similarity was added for clustering within HLA-allele-positive subsets. For co-occurrence clustering, repertoires with fewer than 30,000 or more than 120,000 public chains were excluded, along with roughly 5 repertoires with anomalous nucleotide sharing. TCRdb limited this immuneACCESS table to in-frame rearrangements with V and J called. A share of clones is missing; checked studies link under half to unresolved V genes, and the rest is unexplained. V and J calls and clone size are as listed in that table; D and trimming were resolved from the DNA. The sample contains some 100,000 clones, just under 70% of them found a single time. The top ten clones comprise about 14% of the sample.

This receptor was identified in a woman in her fifties or sixties in good health and CMV-seropositive. Rearrangement joined TRBV6-5 to TRBJ1-1; tentative D gene TRBD1, with 6 bases matching. Sequencing used PBMCs. Read as DNA, the sequence is TGTGCCAGCAGTTACTCGGGGGGGCTGAACACTGAAGCTTTCTTT. The encoded protein is CASSYSGGLNTEAFF.